Listed here is a single T cell receptor (beta chain). Data came from immunoSEQ multiplex PCR; TCRdb stores just in-frame clones and leaves some out. Among about 180,000 clones listed, around 87% were seen once. Germline trimming cut 5 bases from V and 10 bases from J; bases unmatched to any gene: 5. CDR1 and CDR2 from the germline V gene are SGHTA and FQGTGA. The CDR3 has 12 residues. These data come from a study of control samples from healthy donors and cancer patients. This TCR was recovered from a woman aged 50 to 65 in good health. What was sequenced was blood. The chain joins TRBV7-3 to TRBJ2-1, with TRBD1 matching over 7 bases. In DNA form, the CDR3 reads TGTGCCAGCAGCCCTCGGGGACAGGAGCAGTTCTTC. Translated, it gives CASSPRGQEQFF.